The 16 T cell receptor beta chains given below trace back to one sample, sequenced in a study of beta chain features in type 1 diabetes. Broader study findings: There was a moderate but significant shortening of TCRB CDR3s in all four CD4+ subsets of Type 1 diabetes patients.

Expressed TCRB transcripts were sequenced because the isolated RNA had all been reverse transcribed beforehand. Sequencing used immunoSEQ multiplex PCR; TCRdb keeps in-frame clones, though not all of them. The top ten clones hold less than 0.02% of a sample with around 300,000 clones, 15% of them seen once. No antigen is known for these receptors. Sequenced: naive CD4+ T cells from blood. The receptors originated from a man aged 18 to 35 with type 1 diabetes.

CDR3 nucleotide sequence: TGCAGCGTTGAGTATAGCCCCATTACTGAAGCTTTCTTT. The encoded protein is CSVEYSPITEAFF. The chain is built from TRBV29-1 and TRBJ1-1; D not resolved. Per germline, CDR1 SQVTM and CDR2 ANQGSEA. V lost 3 bases and J 5 bases, leaving 13 bases between the germline ends. This CDR3 has 13 residues.

In DNA form, the CDR3 reads TGTGCCAGCAGCCAGGACAGGCTCAATCAGCCCCAGCATTTT. It specifies CASSQDRLNQPQHF. The chain links TRBV5-4 to TRBJ1-5, with TRBD1 identical over 7 bases. Trimming cost V 4 bases and J 3 bases; bases outside gene matches: 4. The CDR3 totals 14 residues. CDR1 SGHNT and CDR2 YYREEE come from the germline V gene (reference sequence).

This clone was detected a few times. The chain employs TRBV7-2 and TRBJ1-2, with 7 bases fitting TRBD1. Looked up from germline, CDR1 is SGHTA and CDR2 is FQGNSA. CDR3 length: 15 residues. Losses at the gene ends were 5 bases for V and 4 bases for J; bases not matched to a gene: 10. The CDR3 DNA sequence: TGTGCCAGCAGCGGGGGACAGCCCACCTCCTATGGCTACACCTTC. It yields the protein CASSGGQPTSYGYTF.

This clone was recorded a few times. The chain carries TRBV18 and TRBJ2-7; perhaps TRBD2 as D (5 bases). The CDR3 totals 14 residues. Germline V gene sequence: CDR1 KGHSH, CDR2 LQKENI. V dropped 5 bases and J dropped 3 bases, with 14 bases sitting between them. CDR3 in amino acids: CASSAGTSSYEQYF. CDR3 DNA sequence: TGTGCCAGCTCAGCCGGCACTAGTAGCTACGAGCAGTACTTC.

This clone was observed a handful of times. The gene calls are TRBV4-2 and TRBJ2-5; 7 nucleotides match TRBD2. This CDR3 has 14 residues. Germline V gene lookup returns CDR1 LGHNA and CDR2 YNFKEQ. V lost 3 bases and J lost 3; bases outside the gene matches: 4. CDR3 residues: CASSHSRGEETQYF. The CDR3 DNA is TGTGCCAGCAGCCATTCACGGGGGGAAGAGACCCAGTACTTC.

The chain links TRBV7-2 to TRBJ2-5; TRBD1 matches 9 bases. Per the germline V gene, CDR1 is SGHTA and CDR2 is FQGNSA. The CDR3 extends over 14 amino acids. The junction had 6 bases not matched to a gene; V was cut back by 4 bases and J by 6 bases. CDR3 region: CASSSGQGRKTQYF. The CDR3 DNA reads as TGTGCCAGCAGCTCCGGACAGGGGAGGAAGACCCAGTACTTC.

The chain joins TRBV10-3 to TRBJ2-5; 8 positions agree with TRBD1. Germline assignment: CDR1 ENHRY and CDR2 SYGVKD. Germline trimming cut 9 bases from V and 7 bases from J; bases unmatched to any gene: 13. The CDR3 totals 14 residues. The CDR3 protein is CAMGEGQGWATQYF. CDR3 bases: TGTGCCATGGGAGAAGGACAGGGTTGGGCGACCCAGTACTTC.

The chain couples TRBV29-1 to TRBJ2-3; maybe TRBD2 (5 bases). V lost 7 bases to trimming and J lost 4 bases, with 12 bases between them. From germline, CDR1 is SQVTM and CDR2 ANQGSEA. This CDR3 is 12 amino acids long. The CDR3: CSGGLEADTQYF. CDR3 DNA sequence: TGCAGCGGAGGGCTCGAAGCAGATACGCAGTATTTT.

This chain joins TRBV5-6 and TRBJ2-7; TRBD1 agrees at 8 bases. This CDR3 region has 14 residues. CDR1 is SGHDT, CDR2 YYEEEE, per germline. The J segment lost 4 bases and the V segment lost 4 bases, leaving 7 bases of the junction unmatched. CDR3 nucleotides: TGTGCCAGCAGCAACTTCGGACAGGGTTACGAGCAGTACTTC. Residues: CASSNFGQGYEQYF.

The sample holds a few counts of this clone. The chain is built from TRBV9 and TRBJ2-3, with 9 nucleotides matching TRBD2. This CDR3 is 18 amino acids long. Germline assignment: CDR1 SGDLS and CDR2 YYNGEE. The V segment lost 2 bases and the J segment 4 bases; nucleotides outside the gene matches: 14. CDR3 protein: CASSVPRGLANSADTQYF. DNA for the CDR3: TGTGCCAGCAGCGTCCCCCGAGGACTAGCGAATTCGGCAGATACGCAGTATTTT.

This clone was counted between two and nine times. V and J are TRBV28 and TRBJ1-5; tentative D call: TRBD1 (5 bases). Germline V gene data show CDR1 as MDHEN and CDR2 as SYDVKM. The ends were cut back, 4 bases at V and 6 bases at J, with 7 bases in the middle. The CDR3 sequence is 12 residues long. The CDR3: CASSSQGQPQHF. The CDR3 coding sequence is TGTGCCAGCAGTTCCCAGGGTCAGCCCCAGCATTTT.

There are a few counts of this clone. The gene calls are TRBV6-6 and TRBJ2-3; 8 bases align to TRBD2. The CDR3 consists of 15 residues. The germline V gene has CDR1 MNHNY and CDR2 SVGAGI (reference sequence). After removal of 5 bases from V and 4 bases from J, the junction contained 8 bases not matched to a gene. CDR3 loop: CASSISGGEADTQYF. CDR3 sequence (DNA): TGTGCCAGCAGTATCAGCGGGGGAGAAGCAGATACGCAGTATTTT.

CDR3 bases: TGTGCCAGCACCCAGGCAGCTGGGGCCAACGTCCTGACTTTC. Translated: CASTQAAGANVLTF. The J gene is TRBJ2-6, the V gene TRBV13; D unclear. Trimming shortened V by 7 bases and J by 2 bases, and 9 bases separated the two germline ends. Germline V lookup: CDR1 PRHDT, CDR2 FYEKMQ (reference sequence). CDR3 size: 14 residues.

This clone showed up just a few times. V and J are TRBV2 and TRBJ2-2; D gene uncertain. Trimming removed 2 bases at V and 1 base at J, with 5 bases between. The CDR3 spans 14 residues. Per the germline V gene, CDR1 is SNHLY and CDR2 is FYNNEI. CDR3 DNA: TGTGCCAGCAGTGAATCGCGGAACACCGGGGAGCTGTTTTTT. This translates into CASSESRNTGELFF.

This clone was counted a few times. Here the CDR3 DNA reads TGTGCCAGCAGCCAATACGGCTACGAGCAGTACTTC. Protein sequence: CASSQYGYEQYF. The V gene is TRBV16, the J gene TRBJ2-7; D ambiguous. V was clipped by 1 base and J by 3 bases, with 4 bases between them. CDR1 KGHSY and CDR2 FQNENV come from the germline V gene. There are 12 residues in the CDR3.

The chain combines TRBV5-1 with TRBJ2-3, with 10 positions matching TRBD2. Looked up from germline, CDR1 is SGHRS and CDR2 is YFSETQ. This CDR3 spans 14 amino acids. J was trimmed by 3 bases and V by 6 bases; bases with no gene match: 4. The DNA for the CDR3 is TGCGCCAGCACCCTAGCGGGGGTAACAGATACGCAGTATTTT. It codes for CASTLAGVTDTQYF.